These T cell receptor beta chains were read from a single sample in a study of shared clonotypes between healthy human individuals. The table came from immunoSEQ multiplex PCR; TCRdb's copy has only in-frame clones and leaves some out. The sample yields approximately 720,000 clones, roughly 70% seen once. Sequenced sample: memory CD4+ T cells sorted from blood. The source of these receptors is a woman aged 25-40 years in good health. Each CDR3 is given with its conserved first and last residue.

J gene,CDR3 length,V gene,CDR3 protein
TRBJ2-1,15,TRBV5-1,CASSFDRGSYNEQFF
TRBJ1-4,16,TRBV19,CASSSVGYATNEKLFF
TRBJ2-2,16,TRBV28,CASSRMTGLISGELFF
TRBJ1-5,14,TRBV2,CASSSVYGDQPQHF
TRBJ2-5,13,TRBV18,CASSRAQLETQYF
TRBJ2-7,13,TRBV5-1,CASSLDGWDEQYF
TRBJ2-7,15,TRBV5-1,CASSLEWDRVYEQYF
TRBJ1-4,14,TRBV10-3,CAISESTGPEKLFF
TRBJ2-3,14,TRBV28,CASSQLAGFDTQYF
TRBJ1-2,14,TRBV28,CASSPGRINYGYTF
TRBJ2-7,13,TRBV18,CASSPNREDEQYF
TRBJ2-3,11,TRBV20-1,CSAKRTDTQYF
TRBJ2-3,14,TRBV27,CASSLTLSTDTQYF
TRBJ1-2,13,TRBV28,CASSRGTNYGYTF
TRBJ1-3,17,TRBV28,CASRGGDSYSSGNTIYF
TRBJ1-4,14,TRBV28,CASSPQGAGEKLFF
TRBJ2-2,14,TRBV4-1,CASSQGGDTGELFF
TRBJ2-2,18,TRBV4-1,CASSPESFRGAMPGELFF
TRBJ1-3,15,TRBV6-6,CASSSPDSSGNTIYF
TRBJ1-5,13,TRBV5-1,CASSAGDGQPQHF
TRBJ1-1,17,TRBV15,CATSRPLTGQSNTEAFF
TRBJ2-7,16,TRBV4-2,CASSQEVARISYEQYF
TRBJ2-5,13,TRBV10-3,CAISDNNQETQYF
TRBJ1-5,14,TRBV28,CASSSGTRNQPQHF
TRBJ1-1,15,TRBV19,CASSIGTGLKTEAFF
TRBJ2-2,14,TRBV10-3,CAISGLADTGELFF
TRBJ1-2,12,TRBV5-1,CASSLDGWGYTF
TRBJ1-2,13,TRBV30,CAWQEERKVGYTF
TRBJ2-1,19,TRBV4-1,CASSQDFQGGISIYNEQFF